The TCR beta chain under discussion was sequenced for a study of T cell changes during pregnancy in multiple sclerosis. Using immunoSEQ multiplex PCR, the repertoire was profiled, and TCRdb retains in-frame clones only, with some absent. The sample records about 27,000 clones, about nine tenths being singletons. This clonotype originated in a female donor with multiple sclerosis, enrolled in a pregnancy study. Sequences were derived from CD8+ T cells from peripheral blood mononuclear cells, sampled in the second trimester of pregnancy.

CDR3 amino acids: CASSLSPSGGDEQFF. In nucleotides, the CDR3 is TGTGCCAGCAGCTTAAGTCCTAGCGGGGGCGATGAGCAGTTCTTC. The gene calls are TRBV7-2 and TRBJ2-1, with 10 bases lining up with TRBD2. The CDR3 extends over 15 amino acids. With V trimmed by 2 bases and J by 8 bases, 6 bases remained unmatched. Looked up from germline, CDR1 is SGHTA and CDR2 is FQGNSA.